The clone carrying this T cell receptor (beta chain) was seen ten or more times. Trimming cost V 2 bases and J 7 bases; bases outside gene matches: 7. Germline CDR1 reads SGHNT; CDR2 reads YYREEE (reference sequence). The CDR3 is 16 residues long. These data come from a study of tumor and adjacent non-tumor tissue in lung cancer. No cell sorting was done before RNA was extracted from the tissue. A modified ARM-PCR protocol with three rounds of nested PCR amplified TCRbeta. TCRdb itself ran the multiplex PCR reads through MiXCR, one entry per CDR3 protein. The table records approximately 76,000 distinct CDR3 sequences, 55% to 70% of them present only once.

Source material: lung tumor tissue. The clonotype originates from a woman aged 70 to 79 with non-small cell lung cancer. The chain is built from TRBV5-4 and TRBJ1-4; 11 bases map to TRBD1. The CDR3 region is CASSLRAGQGGEKLFF. The CDR3 DNA follows: TGTGCCAGCAGCTTAAGGGCGGGACAGGGGGGTGAAAAACTGTTTTTT.